The next 30 T cell receptor beta chains were all read from a single sample in a study of control samples from healthy donors and cancer patients. The method was immunoSEQ multiplex PCR; TCRdb's version includes in-frame clones alone and lacks a portion of them. The sample has some 96,000 clones; over 85% are singletons. Sequencing was done on a sample of blood. The receptors were sampled from a man younger than 30 in good health.

The rearrangement uses TRBV5-1 and TRBJ1-4; the D is unclear. Germline CDR1 reads SGHRS; CDR2 reads YFSETQ. The CDR3 spans 14 residues. The V end lost 2 bases, the J end lost 8 bases, and 13 bases lay between the germline ends. The CDR3 coding sequence is TGCGCCAGCAGCTTAGGGCCTCAGGAGGAAAAACTGTTTTTT. Protein: CASSLGPQEEKLFF.

The chain links TRBV5-6 to TRBJ2-7; TRBD1 is a possible D gene (6 bases). V gave up 3 bases and J gave up 4 bases, with 14 bases separating them. This CDR3 has 14 amino acids. CDR1 and CDR2 from the germline V gene are SGHDT and YYEEEE. Written as DNA, the CDR3 is TGTGCCAGCAGCTACCAGGACAGAACTTACGAGCAGTACTTC. Translation gives CASSYQDRTYEQYF.

The chain employs TRBV6-2 or TRBV6-3 and TRBJ2-3; 7 bases align to TRBD2. J gave up 2 bases and V 0 bases, and 11 bases lay outside the gene matches. Germline CDR1 and CDR2: MNHEY and SVGEGT. The CDR3 contains 18 residues. DNA for the CDR3: TGTGCCAGCAGTTACTCCGCGGGAGAGGCGGGGTCCACAGATACGCAGTATTTT. This sequence encodes CASSYSAGEAGSTDTQYF.

The V gene is TRBV18, the J gene TRBJ1-2; a possible D gene is TRBD1 (5 bases). CDR1 KGHSH and CDR2 LQKENI come from the germline V gene. Trimming left V 2 bases short and J 4 bases short, with 17 bases between. The CDR3 is made up of 16 amino acids. The CDR3 DNA is TGTGCCAGCTCACCAGTTACGGGGAGGGGTGGCTATGGCTACACCTTC. This translates into CASSPVTGRGGYGYTF.

This chain connects TRBV9 to TRBJ2-7; D not certain. The germline V and J ends were trimmed by 3 bases and 0 bases, with 10 bases remaining between them. Germline values: CDR1 SGDLS, CDR2 YYNGEE. The CDR3 extends over 14 amino acids. CDR3 DNA: TGTGCCAGCAGCGGATCAGGAGACTCCTACGAGCAGTACTTC. Residues: CASSGSGDSYEQYF. The full variable domain, its missing parts supplied by reference TRBV9 and TRBJ2-7, is DSGVTQTPKHLITATGQRVTLRCSPRSGDLSVYWYQQSLDQGLQFLIQYYNGEERAKGNILERFSAQQFPDLHSELNLSSLELGDSALYFCASSGSGDSYEQYFGPGTRLTVT.

This clone was observed a single time. The chain recombines TRBV3-1 (or the pseudogene TRBV3-2) with TRBJ1-2; D uncertain. The CDR3 contains 17 residues. Trimming cost V 4 bases and J 0 bases, with 18 bases left between them. CDR1 LGHDT and CDR2 YNNKEL come from the germline V gene (reference sequence). CDR3 protein: CASSPAPGDGSNYGYTF. The CDR3 DNA reads as TGTGCCAGCAGCCCCGCTCCTGGGGATGGGTCTAACTATGGCTACACCTTC.

The chain couples TRBV9 to TRBJ1-1; D is possibly TRBD1 (5 bases). The V gene lost 3 bases and the J gene lost 5 bases, with 11 bases spanning the gap. The germline CDR1 and CDR2 sequences are SGDLS and YYNGEE. There are 13 residues in the CDR3. The CDR3, as DNA: TGTGCCAGCAGCGCCCGACGGGGGACTGAAGCTTTCTTT. The encoded protein is CASSARRGTEAFF.

The chain carries TRBV5-4 and TRBJ1-2; 7 bases are a match to TRBD1. The CDR3 sequence is 14 residues long. V shed 4 bases, J shed 2 bases, and the junction held 5 bases outside the gene matches. CDR1 and CDR2 (germline): SGHNT, YYREEE (reference sequence). CDR3 coding DNA: TGTGCCAGCAGCCCCACGGACAGGAACTATGGCTACACCTTC. Protein: CASSPTDRNYGYTF.

This rearrangement joins TRBV24-1 to TRBJ2-7, with TRBD2 matching 7 bases. This CDR3 region has 12 residues. Per germline, CDR1 KGHDR and CDR2 SFDVKD. The V and J ends lost 3 bases and 5 bases, in that order; junction bases with no gene match: 0. The CDR3: CATSDGTNEQYF. Written as DNA, the CDR3 is TGTGCCACCAGTGATGGGACTAACGAGCAGTACTTC.

The genes are TRBV3-1 (or the pseudogene TRBV3-2) and TRBJ2-7, with 8 bases aligning to TRBD2. After removal of 1 base from V and 0 bases from J, the junction contained 2 bases not matched to a gene. CDR1 LGHDT and CDR2 YNNKEL come from the germline V gene (reference sequence). The CDR3 is made up of 15 amino acids. Here the CDR3 DNA reads TGTGCCAGCAGCCAAGCCAGCGGGAGCTCCTACGAGCAGTACTTC. It translates to CASSQASGSSYEQYF.

CDR3 DNA: TGTGCCAGCAGCTTAAAGGGACTAGCGGGAGGGCCGTCTCCTCTATCAGATACGCAGTATTTT. The encoded protein is CASSLKGLAGGPSPLSDTQYF. The chain links TRBV7-3 to TRBJ2-3, with 16 nucleotides matching TRBD2. CDR1 is SGHTA and CDR2 is FQGTGA in the germline V gene. The CDR3 totals 21 residues. V dropped 1 base and J dropped 4; count of bases not matched to a gene: 14.

The V gene is TRBV4-2, the J gene TRBJ1-4; 8 nucleotides line up with TRBD1. CDR3 size: 16 residues. Trimming removed 0 bases from V and 10 bases from J; junction bases left unmatched: 10. CDR1 LGHNA and CDR2 YNFKEQ come from the germline V gene. The CDR3 DNA reads as TGTGCCAGCAGCCAAGATGGGGGCACAGGGGGTCTAAAACTGTTTTTT. As protein: CASSQDGGTGGLKLFF.

The rearrangement uses TRBV11-2 and TRBJ2-7; 14 nucleotides line up with TRBD2. The CDR3 sequence is 19 residues long. Germline V gene data show CDR1 as SGHAT and CDR2 as FQNNGV. After removal of 1 base from V and 0 bases from J, the junction contained 8 bases not matched to a gene. The CDR3 reads CASSLVLGGTSGSSYEQYF. Written as DNA, the CDR3 is TGTGCCAGCAGCTTAGTTCTAGGCGGGACTAGCGGGAGCTCCTACGAGCAGTACTTC.

The chain recombines TRBV4-2 with TRBJ2-1; 7 nucleotides agree with TRBD1. The CDR3 totals 16 residues. Germline assignment: CDR1 LGHNA and CDR2 YNFKEQ. Unmatched junction bases numbered 6, after V lost 4 bases and J lost 0 bases. As DNA, the CDR3 is TGTGCCAGCAGCCGAAAGGACAGGAGCTCCTACAATGAGCAGTTCTTC. This codes for CASSRKDRSSYNEQFF.

The chain is built from TRBV5-5 and TRBJ1-2, with 7 bases identical to TRBD1. Germline V gene sequence: CDR1 SGHKS, CDR2 YYEKEE (reference sequence). J gave up 6 bases and V 5 bases, and 10 bases lay outside the gene matches. This CDR3 region has 14 residues. CDR3 sequence: CASSLPGGKDGYTF. The CDR3 nucleotides read TGTGCCAGCAGTCTCCCAGGGGGTAAGGATGGCTACACCTTC.

The V call is TRBV7-6, the J call TRBJ1-5; 9 nucleotides line up with TRBD1. J lost 7 bases, V lost 5 bases, and 9 bases had no gene match. This CDR3 has 15 residues. Germline lookup yields CDR1 SGHVS and CDR2 FNYEAQ. This CDR3 reads CASSPGQGSRQPQHF. For the CDR3, the DNA is TGTGCCAGCAGCCCGGGACAGGGTTCACGCCAGCCCCAGCATTTT.

The J gene is TRBJ2-7, the V gene TRBV6-1; D is unclear. V gave up 2 bases and J gave up 2 bases, with 7 bases separating them. The CDR3 totals 13 residues. Germline V CDR1 and CDR2: MNHNS, SASEGT. This CDR3 reads CASSEFHPYEQYF. Written as DNA, the CDR3 is TGTGCCAGCAGTGAATTTCACCCCTACGAGCAGTACTTC.

J is TRBJ2-2 and V is TRBV30; TRBD1 matches at 12 bases. The V gene end was trimmed by 5 bases and the J gene end by 1 base; junction bases not matched to a gene: 11. Germline CDR1 reads GTSNPN; CDR2 reads SVGIG (reference sequence). The CDR3 extends over 18 amino acids. The CDR3 DNA reads TGTGCCTGGCCGGGACAGGGGGCCCGAGAGGAGAACACCGGGGAGCTGTTTTTT. It encodes CAWPGQGAREENTGELFF.

The DNA for the CDR3 is TGTGCCAGCAGCCAGCTTGCCGGGACAGGGGTTGAAAAACTGTTTTTT. Translated: CASSQLAGTGVEKLFF. The chain recombines TRBV4-2 with TRBJ1-4, with 10 bases aligning to TRBD1. The CDR3 is 16 amino acids. Losses at the gene ends were 3 bases for V and 7 bases for J; bases not matched to a gene: 8. Germline CDR1 LGHNA, CDR2 YNFKEQ.

CDR3 amino acids: CASSLGGGYGYTF. The CDR3 region has the DNA TGTGCCAGCTCTCTAGGGGGCGGCTATGGCTACACCTTC. The chain combines TRBV6-5 with TRBJ1-2; TRBD1 matches at 7 bases. The CDR3 is 13 residues long. CDR1 is MNHEY, CDR2 SVGAGI, per germline. The J segment lost 4 bases and the V segment lost 8 bases, leaving 7 bases of the junction unmatched.

This rearrangement joins TRBV13 to TRBJ1-2; 7 bases fit TRBD1. V gave up 5 bases and J gave up 8 bases; unmatched junction bases: 8. CDR3 size: 13 residues. The germline gives CDR1 PRHDT, CDR2 FYEKMQ (reference sequence). In nucleotides, the CDR3 is TGTGCCAGCAGCGGGCGGACAGGATTCGGCTACACCTTC. Translation gives CASSGRTGFGYTF.

This chain links TRBV7-6 with TRBJ2-1; either TRBD1 or TRBD2 may fit D (7 bases each). The CDR3 is made up of 15 amino acids. Trimming left V 1 base short and J 10 bases short, with 17 bases between. CDR1 is SGHVS, CDR2 FNYEAQ, per germline. The CDR3 here is CASSLVVRGDSEQFF. CDR3 nucleotides: TGTGCCAGCAGCTTAGTAGTTCGGGGGGACAGCGAGCAGTTCTTC.

The chain uses TRBV30 and TRBJ1-1; no clear D gene. V dropped 1 base and J dropped 7 bases, with 13 bases sitting between them. CDR1 and CDR2 from the germline V gene are GTSNPN and SVGIG (reference sequence). This CDR3 comprises 13 residues. In nucleotides, the CDR3 is TGTGCCTGGAGTGGGGTAGGATCCTATGAAGCTTTCTTT. Protein sequence: CAWSGVGSYEAFF. The whole variable domain, filled in from reference TRBV30 and TRBJ1-1, reads SQTIHQWPATLVQPVGSPLSLECTVEGTSNPNLYWYRQAAGRGLQLLFYSVGIGQISSEVPQNLSASRPQDRQFILSSKKLLLSDSGFYLCAWSGVGSYEAFFGQGTRLTVV.

The chain couples TRBV14 to TRBJ1-2; 9 bases match TRBD1. Losses at the gene ends were 1 base for V and 2 bases for J; bases not matched to a gene: 8. Germline V gene sequence: CDR1 SGHDN, CDR2 FVKESK. This CDR3 comprises 17 residues. CDR3 nucleotides: TGTGCCAGCAGCCAAGGGTGGACAGGGGCGCGGAACTATGGCTACACCTTC. Translating gives CASSQGWTGARNYGYTF.

DNA of the CDR3: TGCAGCGTTGTAGGACAGGGGGCCTTACGAACTGAAGCTTTCTTT. It specifies CSVVGQGALRTEAFF. This chain uses TRBV29-1 with TRBJ1-1; 11 nucleotides line up with TRBD1. Unmatched junction bases numbered 9, after V lost 4 bases and J lost 5 bases. The CDR3 runs to 15 residues. Germline V gives CDR1 SQVTM, CDR2 ANQGSEA.

The chain has TRBV15 and TRBJ2-3, with a weak D call TRBD2 (6 bases). V lost 5 bases and J lost 0, with 15 bases in between. Germline V gene sequence: CDR1 LNHNV, CDR2 YYDKDF (reference sequence). The CDR3 is made up of 16 amino acids. This CDR3 is CATSPRGEVSTDTQYF. CDR3 DNA sequence: TGTGCCACCAGCCCTCGCGGGGAGGTGAGCACAGATACGCAGTATTTT.

The rearrangement joins TRBV19 to TRBJ1-5; no reliable D call. V lost 7 bases, J lost 0 bases, and 16 bases lay in between. Germline assignment: CDR1 LNHDA and CDR2 SQIVND (reference sequence). The CDR3 length is 16 residues. CDR3 in amino acids: CASTLSGDYSNQPQHF. CDR3 DNA: TGTGCCAGTACCTTGTCCGGGGATTATAGCAATCAGCCCCAGCATTTT.

The rearrangement joins TRBV27 to TRBJ2-3; the D gene is possibly TRBD2 (5 bases). Trimming stripped 6 bases from V and 4 bases from J, with 8 bases between. The CDR3 consists of 12 residues. Germline assignment: CDR1 MNHEY and CDR2 SMNVEV (reference sequence). This CDR3 reads CASRDWADTQYF. The CDR3 nucleotides read TGTGCCAGCAGGGACTGGGCAGATACGCAGTATTTT.

This clone occurred once. The CDR3 region is CASSLGVRGFFPNEQFF. The CDR3, as DNA: TGCGCCAGCAGCTTGGGGGTTCGCGGGTTCTTCCCCAATGAGCAGTTCTTC. The chain recombines TRBV5-1 with TRBJ2-1; D might be TRBD2 (5 bases). The CDR3 is made up of 17 amino acids. Trimming stripped 0 bases from V and 6 bases from J, with 19 bases between. CDR1 is SGHRS and CDR2 is YFSETQ in the germline V gene.

V gene TRBV4-3 combines with J gene TRBJ1-4, with D perhaps matching TRBD1 (5 bases). Germline loops: CDR1 LGHNA, CDR2 YSLEER. The CDR3 contains 17 residues. V lost 4 bases, J lost 7 bases, and 22 bases lay in between. This CDR3 reads CASSPAPWGSLSEKLFF. CDR3 bases: TGCGCCAGCAGCCCAGCCCCCTGGGGCTCACTGTCTGAAAAACTGTTTTTT.